The entry that follows covers one T cell receptor beta chain sequence. Its antigen remains unidentified. The data are from a study of T-cell reconstitution after alpha-beta-depleted transplantation in children. The study, taken as a whole, reports: In some patients, recipient T cells and intrathymic progenitors surviving conditioning explained high day-60 diversity. Two months or so post-transplant, alpha-beta T cells reportedly derived from several hundred expanded graft clones.

Looked up from germline, CDR1 is SGHTA and CDR2 is FQGNSA. The CDR3 has 13 amino acids. The germline V and J ends were trimmed by 1 base and 8 bases, with 11 bases remaining between them. Unique molecular identifiers were built into the TCRbeta library. TCRdb independently ran MiXCR on the PCR reads; one entry per CDR3 protein. The sample shows around 580,000 distinct CDR3 sequences, 27% of them seen only once. The chain is built from TRBV7-2 and TRBJ1-2, with a possible D match to TRBD1 (5 bases). The material was PBMCs, obtained before TCRalphabeta/CD19-depleted stem cell transplant. The source of this sequence is a boy under two years old with Wiskott-Aldrich syndrome, due to receive a stem cell transplant. CDR3 amino acids: CASSLGGERGYTF. Here the CDR3 DNA reads TGTGCCAGCAGCTTAGGGGGGGAGCGCGGCTACACCTTC.